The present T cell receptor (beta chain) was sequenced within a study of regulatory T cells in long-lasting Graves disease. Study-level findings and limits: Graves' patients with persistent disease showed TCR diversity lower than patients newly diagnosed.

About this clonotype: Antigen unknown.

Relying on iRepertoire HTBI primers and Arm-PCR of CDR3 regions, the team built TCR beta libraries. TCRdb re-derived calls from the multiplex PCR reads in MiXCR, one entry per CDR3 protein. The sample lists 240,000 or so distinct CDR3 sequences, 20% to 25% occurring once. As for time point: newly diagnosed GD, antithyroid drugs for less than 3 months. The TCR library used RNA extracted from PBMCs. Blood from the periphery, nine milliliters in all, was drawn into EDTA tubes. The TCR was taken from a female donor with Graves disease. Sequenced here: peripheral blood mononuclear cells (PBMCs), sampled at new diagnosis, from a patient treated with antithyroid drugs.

DNA for the CDR3: TGTGCCAGCAGTTGGGGGGGGGTGGAGACCCAGTACTTC. Translation: CASSWGGVETQYF. The J gene is TRBJ2-5, the V gene TRBV12-3 or TRBV12-4, with 7 bases matching TRBD2. The CDR3 is 13 amino acids. V was pared by 4 bases and J by 5 bases, with 4 bases of the junction left unmatched.